This section outlines one T cell receptor beta chain sequence together with its context. The antigen remains undetermined. The data belong to a study of CD8 T cells in ankylosing spondylitis. Broader study findings: A subset of motif variants has previously been described in the synovial fluid and blood of reactive arthritis. There was a TCR beta motif, made of several highly homologous variants, that appeared characteristic of ankylosing spondylitis blood. Researchers reportedly found disease-linked clones significantly enriched in matched ankylosing spondylitis synovial fluid.

The V segment lost 5 bases and the J segment 0 bases; nucleotides outside the gene matches: 11. The CDR3 covers 17 residues. The germline gives CDR1 MDHEN, CDR2 SYDVKM. One entry per CDR3 protein results from TCRdb running MiXCR on the 5' RACE reads. This sample has around 220,000 distinct CDR3 sequences, with 10% to 13% found just once. The sample consisted of blood, either unsorted or a sorted T cell fraction (not recorded which). This TCR was sampled from a male donor with ankylosing spondylitis or in good health (not recorded which). This rearrangement joins TRBV28 to TRBJ2-5; 8 positions agree with TRBD2. The DNA of the CDR3 is TGTGCCAGCAGTCCCCAGGGCGGGGGGTCTTACCAAGAGACCCAGTACTTC. It codes for CASSPQGGGSYQETQYF.